What follows are 20 T cell receptor beta chains derived from one specimen sequenced in a study of T cell responses to AZD1222 COVID-19 vaccine. Profiled with immunoSEQ multiplex PCR; TCRdb holds only in-frame clones, not every one. The sample includes over 150,000 clones, approximately 93% seen only once; the top ten take 3% to 4%. Sequencing used peripheral blood, obtained 28 days after the second AZD1222 dose. The receptors were gathered from an adult who received the AZD1222 COVID-19 vaccine.

This clone came up once. The gene calls are TRBV6-5 and TRBJ2-7; maybe TRBD2 (6 bases). V was clipped by 4 bases and J by 2 bases, with 12 bases between them. CDR1 is MNHEY, CDR2 SVGAGI, per germline. The CDR3 runs to 14 residues. CDR3 loop: CASSLSGTPYEQYF. In DNA, the CDR3 is TGTGCCAGCAGTTTATCCGGGACTCCCTACGAGCAGTACTTC.

The chain employs TRBV5-6 and TRBJ2-2; a possible D gene is TRBD1 (6 bases). CDR1 is SGHDT and CDR2 is YYEEEE in the germline V gene. This CDR3 has 13 residues. V was pared by 0 bases and J by 9 bases, with 9 bases between. CDR3 residues: CASSLAGQRELFF. The CDR3 DNA reads TGTGCCAGCAGCTTGGCCGGACAGCGGGAGCTGTTTTTT.

V usage is TRBV10-2 and J usage is TRBJ1-1, with D possibly TRBD1 on 6 matching bases. The germline V gene has CDR1 WSHSY and CDR2 SAAADI. There are 14 residues in the CDR3. V shed 5 bases and J shed 5 bases, with 15 bases lying between them. The CDR3 DNA is TGCGCCAGCAGTACACTTGCAGGGGTAACTGAAGCTTTCTTT. It codes for CASSTLAGVTEAFF.

The chain recombines TRBV2 with TRBJ2-7, with TRBD2 as a possible D gene (6 bases). CDR3 length: 13 amino acids. The V and J ends lost 7 bases and 2 bases respectively, with 12 bases between them. From germline, CDR1 is SNHLY and CDR2 FYNNEI. CDR3 amino acids: CASIRGGAYEQYF. In DNA, the CDR3 is TGTGCCAGCATCCGGGGCGGGGCCTACGAGCAGTACTTC.

The chain recombines TRBV10-3 with TRBJ2-5, with no clear D. Trimming cost V 4 bases and J 1 base, with 10 bases left between them. Germline loops: CDR1 ENHRY, CDR2 SYGVKD. The CDR3 has 14 amino acids. CDR3 residues: CAISAGSPQETQYF. CDR3 DNA: TGTGCCATCAGTGCCGGGTCTCCCCAAGAGACCCAGTACTTC.

This clone was found once. CDR3: CASSLRTERKLFF. The CDR3 coding sequence is TGTGCCAGCAGTCTCCGGACGGAGAGGAAACTGTTTTTT. This chain connects TRBV27 to TRBJ1-4; D ambiguous. Germline-derived CDR1 and CDR2 are MNHEY and SMNVEV (reference sequence). This CDR3 spans 13 amino acids. The germline V and J ends were trimmed by 5 bases and 11 bases, with 15 bases remaining between them. The variable domain in full, completed from reference TRBV27 and TRBJ1-4, reads EAQVTQNPRYLITVTGKKLTVTCSQNMNHEYMSWYRQDPGLGLRQIYYSMNVEVTDKGDVPEGYKVSRKEKRNFPLILESPSPNQTSLYFCASSLRTERKLFFGSGTQLSVL.

The gene calls are TRBV4-2 and TRBJ2-2; 11 nucleotides line up with TRBD2. The germline CDR1 and CDR2 sequences are LGHNA and YNFKEQ. V was pared by 0 bases and J by 3 bases, with 12 bases of the junction left unmatched. This CDR3 region has 20 residues. This CDR3 is CASSQDMFLAGGPHTGELFF. CDR3 DNA: TGTGCCAGCAGCCAAGATATGTTCCTAGCGGGAGGTCCCCACACCGGGGAGCTGTTTTTT.

The chain links TRBV7-3 to TRBJ2-1; TRBD2 matches at 9 bases. CDR1 is SGHTA and CDR2 is FQGTGA in the germline V gene. With 4 bases clipped from V and 3 bases from J, the junction kept 13 bases outside the gene matches. The length of the CDR3 is 18 residues. CDR3 sequence (DNA): TGTGCCAGCAGCTCCTCCCTTAGCGGGAGCCAACACTACAATGAGCAGTTCTTC. This translates into CASSSSLSGSQHYNEQFF.

Only one count was recorded for this clone. CDR3 loop: CASSARLDNEQFF. The CDR3 DNA reads TGTGCCAGCAGCGCCCGACTAGATAATGAGCAGTTCTTC. J is TRBJ2-1 and V is TRBV11-1; D possibly corresponds to TRBD2 (6 bases). This CDR3 region has 13 residues. Germline-derived CDR1 and CDR2 are SGHAT and FQDESV (reference sequence). The V end lost 5 bases, the J end lost 7 bases, and 12 bases lay between the germline ends.

V gene TRBV6-5 combines with J gene TRBJ1-5; a possible D gene is TRBD1 (5 bases). The CDR3 is made up of 16 amino acids. Trimming took 0 bases from V and 4 from J, leaving 13 bases between them. Germline lookup yields CDR1 MNHEY and CDR2 SVGAGI. CDR3 amino acids: CASSYSIAAGNQPQHF. The CDR3 DNA follows: TGTGCCAGCAGTTACTCGATCGCGGCAGGGAATCAGCCCCAGCATTTT.

J is TRBJ2-4 and V is TRBV3-1 (or the pseudogene TRBV3-2); no firm D call. This CDR3 contains 15 residues. Trimming took 0 bases from V and 4 from J, leaving 10 bases between them. Germline assignment: CDR1 LGHDT and CDR2 YNNKEL (reference sequence). This CDR3 is CASSQEPALKNIQYF. The DNA for the CDR3 is TGTGCCAGCAGCCAAGAGCCGGCACTAAAAAACATTCAGTACTTC.

This chain joins TRBV19 and TRBJ1-5; D gene ambiguous. This CDR3 is built from 14 residues. The germline V and J ends were trimmed by 7 bases and 2 bases, with 12 bases remaining between them. Germline CDR1 reads LNHDA; CDR2 reads SQIVND (reference sequence). CDR3 DNA: TGTGCCAGTACCCCGGATAGGGGCAATCAGCCCCAGCATTTT. This translates into CASTPDRGNQPQHF.

This chain links TRBV18 with TRBJ1-5; perhaps TRBD1 as D (5 bases). This CDR3 spans 15 amino acids. Germline V gene sequence: CDR1 KGHSH, CDR2 LQKENI. Trimming removed 0 bases from V and 3 bases from J, with 9 bases in between. CDR3 nucleotide sequence: TGTGCCAGCTCACCACCGGGGGGAGACAATCAGCCCCAGCATTTT. As protein: CASSPPGGDNQPQHF.

CDR3 protein: CASSQSTGRNTIYF. The DNA of the CDR3 is TGTGCCAGCAGTCAAAGCACAGGGAGGAACACCATATATTTT. The genes are TRBV28 and TRBJ1-3, with D possibly matching TRBD1 (6 bases). V lost 5 bases and J 7 bases, leaving 15 bases between the germline ends. The CDR3 covers 14 residues. Germline assignment: CDR1 MDHEN and CDR2 SYDVKM.

The chain carries TRBV11-2 and TRBJ2-7, with D unclear. The CDR3 length is 11 residues. With 1 base removed from V and 6 bases from J, the gap between germline ends came to 4 bases. CDR1 is SGHAT and CDR2 is FQNNGV in the germline V gene. CDR3: CASSLVSEQYF. As DNA, the CDR3 is TGTGCCAGCAGCTTAGTTTCCGAGCAGTACTTC.

This chain connects TRBV7-9 to TRBJ1-6; 9 bases align to TRBD1. V dropped 2 bases and J dropped 14; count of bases not matched to a gene: 7. Germline V gene sequence: CDR1 SEHNR, CDR2 FQNEAQ (reference sequence). The CDR3 loop spans 14 amino acids. CDR3 residues: CASSLWDRDRTLHF. Written as DNA, the CDR3 is TGTGCCAGCAGCTTATGGGACAGGGATCGAACCCTCCACTTT.

This chain links TRBV18 with TRBJ2-7, with no clear D. CDR3 length: 12 residues. CDR1 is KGHSH and CDR2 is LQKENI in the germline V gene. V was trimmed by 2 bases and J by 4 bases, leaving 6 bases between them. The CDR3 is CASSPVGYEQYF. The CDR3 nucleotides read TGTGCCAGCTCACCAGTAGGGTACGAGCAGTACTTC.

The chain has TRBV5-1 and TRBJ2-5; possibly TRBD2 for D (6 bases). CDR3 length: 15 residues. Per germline, CDR1 SGHRS and CDR2 YFSETQ. Between the trimmed V and J ends, which lost 0 bases and 5 bases, there was a span of 14 bases. The CDR3 protein is CASSLESGVGETQYF. DNA of the CDR3: TGCGCCAGCAGCTTGGAGTCGGGGGTAGGGGAGACCCAGTACTTC.

This chain uses TRBV19 with TRBJ2-1, with D possibly being TRBD1 or TRBD2 (5 bases each). Trimming removed 7 bases from V and 7 bases from J, with 14 bases in between. This CDR3 has 13 residues. CDR1 and CDR2 (germline): LNHDA, SQIVND (reference sequence). This CDR3 reads CASNRDGQNEQFF. In DNA, the CDR3 is TGTGCCAGTAACCGGGACGGGCAGAATGAGCAGTTCTTC.

This sequence joins TRBV5-4 and TRBJ2-7; TRBD2 is a possible D gene (5 bases). Germline V lookup: CDR1 SGHNT, CDR2 YYREEE (reference sequence). The CDR3 is 11 amino acids. With 0 bases removed from V and 9 bases from J, the gap between germline ends came to 7 bases. The CDR3 region has the DNA TGTGCCAGCAGCTTGGGCGCGGGGCAGTACTTC. Protein sequence: CASSLGAGQYF.